The rows below give T cell receptor beta chains drawn from one sample of a study of cytomegalovirus exposure and HLA in healthy donors. The repertoire was sequenced with immunoSEQ multiplex PCR; TCRdb's copy has only in-frame clones and lacks some. The sample lists approximately 160,000 clones, about three quarters seen once, with roughly 2.8% in the top ten. What was sequenced was PBMCs. These receptors came from a woman between 35 and 50 years old in good health and CMV-seropositive. CDR3s include the opening cysteine and the closing phenylalanine or tryptophan. The D gene is left open where the match is weak. Clone size is given for some rows only: seen once, a few or many times, or a class if the clone is expanded.

V gene: TRBV6-5; clone size: -; J gene: TRBJ2-1; D gene: TRBD2; CDR3 protein: CASRGLGHNEQFF; CDR3 DNA: TGTGCCAGCAGAGGACTAGGTCACAATGAGCAGTTCTTC
V gene: TRBV6-5; clone size: -; J gene: TRBJ1-1; D gene: -; CDR3 protein: CASRPGQHNTEAFF; CDR3 DNA: TGTGCCAGCAGGCCGGGTCAACATAACACTGAAGCTTTCTTT
V gene: TRBV7-2; clone size: -; J gene: TRBJ2-7; D gene: -; CDR3 protein: CASSLGAGSVEQYF; CDR3 DNA: TGTGCCAGCAGCTTAGGAGCAGGGTCTGTCGAGCAGTACTTC
V gene: TRBV15; clone size: -; J gene: TRBJ1-5; D gene: -; CDR3 protein: CATSRDLGRSQPQHF; CDR3 DNA: TGTGCCACCAGCAGAGATCTGGGTAGGAGCCAGCCCCAGCATTTT
V gene: TRBV2; clone size: -; J gene: TRBJ2-7; D gene: TRBD1; CDR3 protein: CASSSLGTASYEQYF; CDR3 DNA: TGTGCCAGCAGTAGCCTCGGGACAGCATCCTACGAGCAGTACTTC
V gene: TRBV19; clone size: once; J gene: TRBJ1-4; D gene: -; CDR3 protein: CASSSGQNRLGEKLFF; CDR3 DNA: TGTGCCAGTAGTAGTGGTCAGAATCGCCTCGGGGAAAAACTGTTTTTT
V gene: TRBV4-2; clone size: -; J gene: TRBJ2-1; D gene: TRBD2; CDR3 protein: CASSHHVTSGYNEQFF; CDR3 DNA: TGTGCCAGCAGCCACCACGTAACTAGCGGGTACAATGAGCAGTTCTTC
V gene: TRBV18; clone size: few; J gene: TRBJ2-7; D gene: -; CDR3 protein: CASSYTGAYEQYF; CDR3 DNA: TGTGCCAGCTCATACACAGGAGCCTACGAGCAGTACTTC
V gene: TRBV29-1; clone size: -; J gene: TRBJ2-5; D gene: -; CDR3 protein: CSVAGLRNQETQYF; CDR3 DNA: TGCAGCGTGGCGGGACTCCGCAACCAAGAGACCCAGTACTTC
V gene: TRBV6-4; clone size: -; J gene: TRBJ2-3; D gene: TRBD2; CDR3 protein: CASSDGGRLDTDTQYF; CDR3 DNA: TGTGCCAGCAGTGACGGCGGGAGGTTAGACACAGATACGCAGTATTTT
V gene: TRBV14; clone size: -; J gene: TRBJ1-3; D gene: -; CDR3 protein: CASSQDTGRGNAIYF; CDR3 DNA: TGTGCCAGCAGCCAAGATACAGGAAGAGGAAACGCCATATATTTT
V gene: TRBV6-5; clone size: -; J gene: TRBJ2-1; D gene: TRBD2; CDR3 protein: CASRAGGYNEQFF; CDR3 DNA: TGTGCCAGCAGGGCGGGGGGGTACAATGAGCAGTTCTTC
V gene: TRBV5-1; clone size: -; J gene: TRBJ1-4; D gene: TRBD1; CDR3 protein: CASSLGQGAASEKLFF; CDR3 DNA: TGCGCCAGCAGCTTGGGGCAGGGGGCAGCGTCCGAAAAACTGTTTTTT
V gene: TRBV7-9; clone size: -; J gene: TRBJ2-2; D gene: -; CDR3 protein: CASSRTPNTGELFF; CDR3 DNA: TGTGCCAGCAGCCGGACACCGAACACCGGGGAGCTGTTTTTT
V gene: TRBV6-1; clone size: few; J gene: TRBJ1-6; D gene: -; CDR3 protein: CASSGGQSGGSPLHF; CDR3 DNA: TGTGCCAGCAGTGGCGGACAGTCCGGCGGTTCACCCCTCCACTTT
V gene: TRBV4-1; clone size: -; J gene: TRBJ2-7; D gene: -; CDR3 protein: CASSQIPQDQYEQYF; CDR3 DNA: TGCGCCAGCAGCCAAATCCCACAGGACCAATACGAGCAGTACTTC
V gene: TRBV7-2; clone size: -; J gene: TRBJ2-3; D gene: -; CDR3 protein: CASSPQGPSTDTQYF; CDR3 DNA: TGTGCCAGCAGTCCGCAGGGGCCTAGCACAGATACGCAGTATTTT
V gene: TRBV21-1; clone size: -; J gene: TRBJ2-3; D gene: -; CDR3 protein: CASSGRDRERYF; CDR3 DNA: TGTGCCAGCAGCGGCCGGGACAGGGAGCGGTATTTT
V gene: TRBV20-1; clone size: -; J gene: TRBJ2-5; D gene: -; CDR3 protein: CSARVGETQYF; CDR3 DNA: TGCAGTGCTAGAGTCGGAGAGACCCAGTACTTC
V gene: TRBV4-2; clone size: -; J gene: TRBJ2-7; D gene: TRBD2; CDR3 protein: CASSQDGGTSGSSYEQYF; CDR3 DNA: TGTGCCAGCAGCCAAGATGGGGGGACTAGCGGGAGCTCCTACGAGCAGTACTTC
V gene: TRBV11-3; clone size: -; J gene: TRBJ2-2; D gene: -; CDR3 protein: CASSLAPDSHTGELFF; CDR3 DNA: TGTGCCAGCAGCTTAGCCCCGGACAGCCATACCGGGGAGCTGTTTTTT
V gene: TRBV30; clone size: -; J gene: TRBJ2-1; D gene: -; CDR3 protein: CAWQRLARIEQFF; CDR3 DNA: TGTGCCTGGCAGCGGCTGGCTAGGATTGAGCAGTTCTTC
V gene: TRBV6-5; clone size: -; J gene: TRBJ1-6; D gene: -; CDR3 protein: CASKKGVVVNSPLHF; CDR3 DNA: TGTGCCAGCAAAAAAGGGGTCGTCGTTAATTCACCCCTCCACTTT
V gene: TRBV7-2; clone size: -; J gene: TRBJ1-2; D gene: -; CDR3 protein: CASSLGSQVRGYTF; CDR3 DNA: TGTGCCAGCAGCTTAGGATCCCAAGTGCGAGGCTACACCTTC
V gene: TRBV6-1; clone size: -; J gene: TRBJ1-4; D gene: -; CDR3 protein: CASSDGGTNEKLFF; CDR3 DNA: TGTGCCAGCAGTGATGGGGGGACTAATGAAAAACTGTTTTTT
V gene: TRBV6-5; clone size: once; J gene: TRBJ2-5; D gene: -; CDR3 protein: CASSAQAVQETQYF; CDR3 DNA: TGTGCCAGCAGTGCCCAAGCGGTCCAAGAGACCCAGTACTTC
V gene: TRBV28; clone size: few; J gene: TRBJ2-2; D gene: -; CDR3 protein: CASSEDNTGELFF; CDR3 DNA: TGTGCCTCGTCGGAGGATAACACCGGGGAGCTGTTTTTT
V gene: TRBV5-1; clone size: few; J gene: TRBJ2-5; D gene: TRBD2; CDR3 protein: CASSLTSGTSGGETQYF; CDR3 DNA: TGCGCCAGCAGCCTAACTTCTGGGACTAGCGGGGGAGAGACCCAGTACTTC
V gene: TRBV19; clone size: -; J gene: TRBJ2-7; D gene: TRBD1; CDR3 protein: CASSTMTGAYEQYF; CDR3 DNA: TGTGCCAGTAGTACCATGACAGGGGCCTACGAGCAGTACTTC
V gene: TRBV5-6; clone size: -; J gene: TRBJ2-3; D gene: TRBD1; CDR3 protein: CASNRDRGADTQYF; CDR3 DNA: TGTGCCAGCAACCGGGACAGGGGCGCAGATACGCAGTATTTT
V gene: TRBV9; clone size: -; J gene: TRBJ2-3; D gene: TRBD2; CDR3 protein: CASSVRGGLSTDTQYF; CDR3 DNA: TGTGCCAGCAGCGTACGGGGGGGACTGAGCACAGATACGCAGTATTTT
V gene: TRBV28; clone size: -; J gene: TRBJ2-5; D gene: TRBD2; CDR3 protein: CASSPGLAGYQETQYF; CDR3 DNA: TGTGCCAGCAGTCCTGGACTAGCGGGGTACCAAGAGACCCAGTACTTC
V gene: TRBV7-8; clone size: -; J gene: TRBJ2-4; D gene: -; CDR3 protein: CASSFSDGEDQYF; CDR3 DNA: TGTGCCAGCAGCTTTAGCGACGGGGAGGATCAGTACTTC
V gene: TRBV28; clone size: -; J gene: TRBJ2-3; D gene: TRBD2; CDR3 protein: CASSRSSGGHRGDTQYF; CDR3 DNA: TGTGCCAGCAGTAGATCTAGCGGGGGCCACCGAGGAGATACGCAGTATTTT
V gene: TRBV30; clone size: -; J gene: TRBJ1-4; D gene: TRBD1; CDR3 protein: CAWTRQDRGGEKLFF; CDR3 DNA: TGTGCCTGGACCAGACAGGACAGGGGAGGTGAAAAACTGTTTTTT
V gene: TRBV15; clone size: -; J gene: TRBJ1-1; D gene: TRBD1; CDR3 protein: CATSTDRGRVAFF; CDR3 DNA: TGTGCCACCAGCACCGACAGGGGGCGGGTAGCTTTCTTT
V gene: TRBV6-5; clone size: -; J gene: TRBJ2-1; D gene: TRBD2; CDR3 protein: CASSYRAGYNEQFF; CDR3 DNA: TGTGCCAGCAGTTACCGAGCGGGGTACAATGAGCAGTTCTTC
V gene: TRBV7-6; clone size: -; J gene: TRBJ1-1; D gene: -; CDR3 protein: CASSQQGKGNTEAFF; CDR3 DNA: TGTGCCAGCAGCCAACAGGGAAAGGGGAACACTGAAGCTTTCTTT
V gene: TRBV9; clone size: -; J gene: TRBJ2-2; D gene: -; CDR3 protein: CASSVAVNTGELFF; CDR3 DNA: TGTGCCAGCAGCGTCGCGGTTAACACCGGGGAGCTGTTTTTT
V gene: TRBV4-3; clone size: -; J gene: TRBJ1-1; D gene: -; CDR3 protein: CASSQDPRGDTEAFF; CDR3 DNA: TGCGCCAGCAGCCAAGATCCCAGGGGCGACACTGAAGCTTTCTTT
V gene: TRBV5-1; clone size: -; J gene: TRBJ1-5; D gene: -; CDR3 protein: CASTTSPVQETYSNQPQHF; CDR3 DNA: TGCGCCAGCACCACTTCTCCGGTCCAAGAAACCTATAGCAATCAGCCCCAGCATTTT
V gene: TRBV2; clone size: -; J gene: TRBJ1-1; D gene: TRBD1; CDR3 protein: CASSDGQGGKTEAFF; CDR3 DNA: TGTGCCAGCAGTGATGGACAGGGGGGAAAAACTGAAGCTTTCTTT
V gene: TRBV13; clone size: -; J gene: TRBJ2-1; D gene: TRBD2; CDR3 protein: CASSLSSGSYNEQFF; CDR3 DNA: TGTGCCAGCAGCTTGTCTAGCGGATCCTACAATGAGCAGTTCTTC
V gene: TRBV4-3; clone size: -; J gene: TRBJ2-1; D gene: TRBD2; CDR3 protein: CASSQDRTSGDNEQFF; CDR3 DNA: TGCGCCAGCAGCCAAGATCGCACTAGCGGGGACAATGAGCAGTTCTTC
V gene: TRBV4-1; clone size: -; J gene: TRBJ1-1; D gene: -; CDR3 protein: CASSAESTEAFF; CDR3 DNA: TGCGCCAGCAGCGCTGAGAGCACTGAAGCTTTCTTT